This T cell receptor (beta chain) was captured by sequencing in a study of blood T cell repertoires in COVID-19. On the study more broadly: Nucleic acid was either cDNA or gDNA, and it came from T cells, B-cell-depleted T cells, or PBMCs.

Original analysis: Amplification of reference gene primers was used by the study to estimate nucleated cell counts. Libraries were prepared by immunoSEQ multiplex PCR; TCRdb keeps only in-frame clonotypes and omits some of them. V and J calls plus clone size are reproduced from that table; the DNA served to infer D and trimming. The repertoire holds about 69,000 clones, roughly 80% seen once, with about an eighth in the top ten. Seattle patient enrollment occurred during active infection, with longitudinal follow-up thereafter. Per germline, CDR1 SGHAT and CDR2 FQDESV (reference sequence). The V and J ends lost 7 bases and 8 bases, in that order; junction bases with no gene match: 19. There are 16 residues in the CDR3.

The sequence derives from a man aged 45-65 years with COVID-19, enrolled during active disease. The sequenced sample was peripheral blood. The chain couples TRBV11-1 to TRBJ1-2, with 7 bases identical to TRBD1. CDR3 coding DNA: TGTGCCAGCACAAAGCCCGGACAGGATGAATCTCGGGGCTACACCTTC. It encodes CASTKPGQDESRGYTF.